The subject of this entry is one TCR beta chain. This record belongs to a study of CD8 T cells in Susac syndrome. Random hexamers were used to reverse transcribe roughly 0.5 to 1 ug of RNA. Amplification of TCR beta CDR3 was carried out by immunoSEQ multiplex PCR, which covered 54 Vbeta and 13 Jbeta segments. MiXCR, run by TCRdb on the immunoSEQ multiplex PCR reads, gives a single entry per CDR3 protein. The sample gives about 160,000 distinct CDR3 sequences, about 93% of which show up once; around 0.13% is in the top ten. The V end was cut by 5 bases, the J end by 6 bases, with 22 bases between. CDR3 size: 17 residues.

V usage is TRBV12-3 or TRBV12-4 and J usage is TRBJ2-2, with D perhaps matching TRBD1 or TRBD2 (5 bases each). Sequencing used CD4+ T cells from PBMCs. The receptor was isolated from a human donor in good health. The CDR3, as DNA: TGTGCCAGCAGTCCAAAAACCGGGACCGGGCCTGCCGGGGAGCTGTTTTTT. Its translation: CASSPKTGTGPAGELFF.